This paragraph reports one T cell receptor beta chain. The clone's antigen remains unknown. It has no much larger one-base neighbor in the sample; base qualities were not kept. The library was built by means of the immunoSEQ multiplex PCR assay. TCRdb retrieved this table from immuneACCESS and kept in-frame rearrangements only. Not all clones are present; in checked studies, unresolved V genes account for under half, and no reason is known for the remainder. Recorded for this sample are under 3,500 clones; about 89% of them occurred a single time. The ten largest clones capture 2% to 2.5% of the sample. These data belong to a study of chemoradiotherapy in HPV16-positive cancers (dated by TCRdb to between 2021 and 2024). Regarding the complete study: Using functional T-cell assays on cells from two HPV16-positive patients, the researchers defined candidate HPV-specific T-cell clones and common TCR motifs. TCR repertoires from over 75 patients with HPV-related cancers were then used to track the candidate HPV-specific TCRs and motifs. The study set out to ask whether T-cell immunity against the HPV oncoproteins E6 and E7 changes over the course of chemoradiotherapy and whether that immunity affects survival.

Repertoires were sampled repeatedly over the course of chemoradiotherapy, so clonal expansion could be followed in the tumor microenvironment. Paper-wide results and their limitations: The survival association was reported for HPV16-positive patients, and the functional definition of HPV-specific T cells was derived from only a couple of HPV16-positive patients. In HPV16-positive patients, expansion of HPV-responsive T cells during chemoradiotherapy was found to be associated with improved recurrence-free survival. Expansion of candidate HPV-specific clones and E7-related TCR motifs was observed in the tumor microenvironment during treatment, whereas no such expansion was observed for non-HPV-specific T cells.

Sequenced here: blood, sampled from a patient who underwent chemoradiotherapy. The TCR comes from a human donor with HPV-associated anogenital cancer.

The encoded CDR3 is CASRLAGGREQYF. The base sequence is TGCGCCAGCAGACTAGCGGGAGGGCGCGAGCAGTACTTC. The chain links TRBV5-1 with TRBJ2-7, with TRBD2 matching 13 junction bases. From its cysteine to its phenylalanine, the CDR3 spans 13 amino acids. The CDR3 DNA has 39 bases and is translated from base 1. V is cut back by 5 bases and J by 6 bases, with 2 bases in the junction unmatched. CDR1 and CDR2 are read off the germline V gene as SGHRS and YFSETQ. With all but the CDR3 taken from the reference TRBV5-1 and TRBJ2-7 genes, the full variable domain is: KAGVTQTPRYLIKTRGQQVTLSCSPISGHRSVSWYQQTPGQGLQFLFEYFSETQRNKGNFPGRFSGRQFSNSRSEMNVSTLELGDSALYLCASRLAGGREQYFGPGTRLTVT.